One and the same sample provided the 19 T cell receptor beta chains below, sequenced in a study of blood T cell repertoires in COVID-19. Only in-frame clones appear in the TCRdb table, and some are missing; sequencing was by immunoSEQ multiplex PCR. The table has around 100,000 clones, 89% seen once; the top ten hold roughly a sixth. Sequencing was performed on peripheral blood. The source is an elderly woman in a cohort sampled during active COVID-19.

This clone was found once. The chain combines TRBV5-4 with TRBJ1-1; tentatively, D is TRBD1 (6 bases). The germline V gene has CDR1 SGHNT and CDR2 YYREEE (reference sequence). The CDR3 spans 14 residues. Trimming took off 6 bases at V and 4 bases at J, with 16 bases between the two ends. In nucleotides, the CDR3 is TGTGCCAGCATCAAGGACAGTTGGGGCACTGAAGCTTTCTTT. Amino acid sequence: CASIKDSWGTEAFF. Complete variable domain (other parts from reference TRBV5-4 and TRBJ1-1): ETGVTQSPTHLIKTRGQQVTLRCSSQSGHNTVSWYQQALGQGPQFIFQYYREEENGRGNFPPRFSGLQFPNYSSELNVNALELDDSALYLCASIKDSWGTEAFFGQGTRLTVV.

The chain recombines TRBV4-1 with TRBJ1-6, with 8 bases aligning to TRBD1. V lost 6 bases, J lost 7 bases, and 8 bases stayed unmatched. CDR1 and CDR2 (germline): MGHRA, YSYEKL. CDR3 length equals 15 residues. DNA of the CDR3: TGCGCCAGCAGAACCCTCCGGACAGGGAATTCACCCCTCCACTTT. It yields the protein CASRTLRTGNSPLHF.

This clone was recorded a few times. The chain recombines TRBV30 with TRBJ1-2; a weak D match, TRBD1 (6 bases). Trimming took off 4 bases at V and 0 bases at J, with 12 bases between the two ends. The CDR3 runs to 14 residues. Germline V lookup: CDR1 GTSNPN, CDR2 SVGIG (reference sequence). The CDR3 DNA reads as TGTGCCTGGACCCGGACAGATACTAACTATGGCTACACCTTC. Protein product: CAWTRTDTNYGYTF.

The chain combines TRBV27 with TRBJ2-2; TRBD2 agrees at 7 bases. Losses at the gene ends were 5 bases for V and 4 bases for J; bases not matched to a gene: 4. CDR3 length: 14 amino acids. From germline, CDR1 is MNHEY and CDR2 SMNVEV (reference sequence). The CDR3 DNA reads as TGTGCCAGCAGTCCCTGGGGGGGCACCGGGGAGCTGTTTTTT. This gives the protein CASSPWGGTGELFF.

The chain joins TRBV4-1 to TRBJ1-5, with D hard to call. Germline loops: CDR1 MGHRA, CDR2 YSYEKL. The V end was cut by 0 bases, the J end by 0 bases, with 15 bases between. The CDR3 is 18 amino acids. The CDR3 DNA reads TGCGCCAGCAGCCAAGAAGACAAACACAGCTATAGCAATCAGCCCCAGCATTTT. It specifies CASSQEDKHSYSNQPQHF.

The chain employs TRBV7-2 and TRBJ1-1, with D possibly matching TRBD1 (5 bases). The CDR3 consists of 14 residues. Trimming shortened V by 1 base and J by 4 bases, and 10 bases separated the two germline ends. Germline values: CDR1 SGHTA, CDR2 FQGNSA. The CDR3 loop is CASSLVSQATEAFF. For the CDR3, the DNA is TGTGCCAGCAGCTTAGTTTCACAGGCCACTGAAGCTTTCTTT. Based on the CDR3 plus reference TRBV7-2 and TRBJ1-1, the full variable domain is GAGVSQSPSNKVTEKGKDVELRCDPISGHTALYWYRQSLGQGLEFLIYFQGNSAPDKSGLPSDRFSAERTGGSVSTLTIQRTQQEDSAVYLCASSLVSQATEAFFGQGTRLTVV.

Of note for this clone: The junction departs from germline at one end; a sequencing error may be responsible. The V call is TRBV7-7, the J call TRBJ2-3, with TRBD1 identical over 8 bases. Germline CDR1 is SSHAT and CDR2 is FNYEAQ (reference sequence). This CDR3 region has 15 residues. CDR3 residues: CASSLGQGVADTQYF. CDR3 DNA: TGTGCTAGCAGCTTAGGACAGGGAGTTGCAGATACGCAGTATTTT.

CDR3 protein: CASGSRQGPYEQYF. CDR3 bases: TGTGCTAGTGGTTCTCGACAGGGGCCTTACGAGCAGTACTTC. This chain links TRBV12-5 with TRBJ2-7; 8 bases are shared with TRBD1. The CDR3 has 14 residues. In germline, CDR1 is LGHNT, CDR2 FRNRAP. The trim removed 4 bases at V and 4 bases at J, leaving 6 bases unmatched.

The J gene is TRBJ1-2, the V gene TRBV11-1; unclear D gene. Germline V gene lookup returns CDR1 SGHAT and CDR2 FQDESV (reference sequence). The V gene lost 4 bases and the J gene lost 6 bases, with 12 bases spanning the gap. This CDR3 has 13 amino acids. In DNA form, the CDR3 reads TGTGCCAGCAGCTCTCGGACTGGGCATGGCTACACCTTC. It translates to CASSSRTGHGYTF.

For this clone: The junction departs from the called germline gene at one end, perhaps through a read error. This chain connects TRBV7-7 to TRBJ2-1, with D perhaps TRBD2 (6 bases). Germline loops: CDR1 SSHAT, CDR2 FNYEAQ (reference sequence). The CDR3 covers 16 residues. The CDR3 region has the DNA TGTGCTAGCAGCCCCGGGGGTTCCAGCTCCTACAATGAGCAGTTCTTC. It specifies CASSPGGSSSYNEQFF.

This clone was counted a few times. The genes are TRBV7-8 and TRBJ1-5, with a possible D match to TRBD1 (5 bases). With 2 bases removed from V and 3 bases from J, the gap between germline ends came to 20 bases. Germline V gene lookup returns CDR1 SGHVS and CDR2 FQNEAQ. CDR3 length: 18 amino acids. CDR3 sequence: CASSLMRQSNLLNQPQHF. The CDR3 bases are TGTGCCAGCAGCTTAATGAGACAGTCCAACTTGCTCAATCAGCCCCAGCATTTT.

The chain employs TRBV12-3 or TRBV12-4 and TRBJ2-1, with a tentative D call TRBD1 (6 bases). V lost 6 bases, J lost 10 bases, and 16 bases lay in between. This CDR3 has 13 residues. CDR3 nucleotides: TGTGCCAGCAGCTTGGACAGTACAAGGGAGCAGTTCTTC. It is translated as CASSLDSTREQFF.

The chain joins TRBV7-2 to TRBJ1-2; D is undetermined. V lost 1 base to trimming and J lost 4 bases, with 10 bases between them. The CDR3 is made up of 14 amino acids. The germline gives CDR1 SGHTA, CDR2 FQGNSA. CDR3 loop: CASSLGSVVYGYTF. CDR3 nucleotides: TGTGCCAGCAGCTTAGGTTCGGTCGTCTATGGCTACACCTTC.

The chain couples TRBV7-6 to TRBJ2-1; TRBD1 is a possible D gene (5 bases). CDR1 and CDR2 (germline): SGHVS, FNYEAQ. Trimming shortened V by 5 bases and J by 3 bases, and 8 bases separated the two germline ends. The CDR3 contains 13 residues. The CDR3 loop reads CASSPRDYNEQFF. The CDR3 DNA is TGTGCCAGCAGCCCCAGGGACTACAATGAGCAGTTCTTC.

This chain uses TRBV19 with TRBJ2-5; D may be TRBD1 (5 bases). Between the trimmed V and J ends, which lost 4 bases and 1 base, there was a span of 16 bases. CDR1 and CDR2 from the germline V gene are LNHDA and SQIVND (reference sequence). This CDR3 is built from 16 residues. CDR3 DNA: TGTGCCAGTAGTAGGGGCCGACAGCAGATCCAAGAGACCCAGTACTTC. It specifies CASSRGRQQIQETQYF.

This clone appeared once. The rearrangement links TRBV18 to TRBJ2-2, with D tentatively TRBD2 (5 bases). The germline gives CDR1 KGHSH, CDR2 LQKENI. This CDR3 contains 13 residues. Trimming stripped 4 bases from V and 6 bases from J, with 9 bases between. The CDR3 DNA is TGTGCCAGCTCACTGAGAGGGTCCGGGGAGCTGTTTTTT. Amino acids: CASSLRGSGELFF.

The V and J genes are TRBV7-2 and TRBJ1-3; D gene ambiguous. Per germline, CDR1 SGHTA and CDR2 FQGNSA. V lost 5 bases to trimming and J lost 0 bases, with 11 bases between them. This CDR3 comprises 15 residues. The CDR3 region has the DNA TGTGCCAGCAGCCTTTTGATAGCCTCTGGAAACACCATATATTTT. Its translation is CASSLLIASGNTIYF.

The rearrangement links TRBV11-3 to TRBJ2-1, with 11 nucleotides matching TRBD2. This CDR3 is built from 16 residues. Germline V lookup: CDR1 SGHNT, CDR2 YENEEA. V gave up 0 bases and J gave up 8 bases; unmatched junction bases: 6. The CDR3 DNA reads TGTGCCAGCAGCTTAGATAGCGGGAGGGCCAGGGATGAGCAGTTCTTC. Encoded protein: CASSLDSGRARDEQFF.

The chain couples TRBV19 to TRBJ2-1, with 9 bases that match TRBD1. Germline V gene lookup returns CDR1 LNHDA and CDR2 SQIVND (reference sequence). V was clipped by 7 bases and J by 7 bases; unmatched bases: 11. The length of the CDR3 is 15 residues. The CDR3 sequence: CASNSRDRAWNEQFF. CDR3 DNA sequence: TGTGCCAGTAACAGCCGGGACAGGGCTTGGAATGAGCAGTTCTTC.